The rows below give T cell receptor beta chains drawn from one sample of a study of blood T cell repertoires in COVID-19. Here immunoSEQ multiplex PCR was the method, and the copy in TCRdb shows in-frame clones only, minus some. The sample lists approximately 440,000 clones; around 90% were seen once. Sequenced sample: PBMCs or T cells enriched from blood (not recorded which). These receptors originate from a man aged 18 to 35 who had recovered from COVID-19. CDR3s include the opening cysteine and the closing phenylalanine or tryptophan. The order of the fields is D gene, V gene, clone size, J gene, CDR3 protein, CDR3 DNA. A D gene is named only where the DNA matches it firmly. Size values are once, few and many counts, or a class for expanded clones, and some rows have none.

D: NA
V: TRBV1
size: NA
J: TRBJ1-3
CDR3: CTSSQGPPGGADGNTIYF
DNA: TGCACCAGCAGCCAAGGCCCTCCTGGGGGGGCAGATGGAAACACCATATATTTT

D: NA
V: TRBV3-1/TRBV3-2
size: NA
J: TRBJ1-1
CDR3: CASSTTPSGAFF
DNA: TGTGCCAGCAGCACCACCCCATCGGGAGCTTTCTTT

D: TRBD1
V: TRBV29-1
size: NA
J: TRBJ1-1
CDR3: CSGEQGAKNTEAFF
DNA: TGCAGCGGCGAACAGGGGGCAAAGAACACTGAAGCTTTCTTT

D: NA
V: TRBV19
size: NA
J: TRBJ1-6
CDR3: CATAGGRTAHSPLHF
DNA: TGTGCCACCGCAGGCGGGAGGACAGCGCATTCACCCCTCCACTTT

D: NA
V: TRBV5-5
size: NA
J: TRBJ1-2
CDR3: CASSLGRGGPGYTF
DNA: TGTGCCAGCAGCTTGGGGCGCGGAGGCCCTGGCTACACCTTC

D: TRBD1
V: TRBV5-4
size: NA
J: TRBJ1-2
CDR3: CASSPGEQGRNYGYTF
DNA: TGTGCCAGCAGCCCGGGTGAACAGGGGAGAAACTATGGCTACACCTTC

D: TRBD1
V: TRBV7-9
size: NA
J: TRBJ1-1
CDR3: CASSLTGDTEAFF
DNA: TGTGCCAGCAGTTTAACAGGGGACACTGAAGCTTTCTTT

D: TRBD2
V: TRBV24-1
size: NA
J: TRBJ2-2
CDR3: CATSGLRGVNTGELFF
DNA: TGTGCCACCAGTGGTTTACGGGGGGTCAACACCGGGGAGCTGTTTTTT

D: TRBD1
V: TRBV2
size: NA
J: TRBJ1-1
CDR3: CASTSPEGAYTEAFF
DNA: TGTGCCAGCACTTCCCCGGAGGGGGCCTACACTGAAGCTTTCTTT

D: NA
V: TRBV29-1
size: NA
J: TRBJ1-4
CDR3: CSVGRQEKLFF
DNA: TGCAGCGTTGGGAGACAGGAAAAACTGTTTTTT

D: TRBD2
V: TRBV24-1
size: NA
J: TRBJ2-3
CDR3: CATSDPFLAGGGTDTQYF
DNA: TGTGCCACCAGTGACCCCTTTTTAGCGGGAGGAGGCACAGATACGCAGTATTTT

D: TRBD1
V: TRBV19
size: NA
J: TRBJ2-1
CDR3: CASSTGQGFYNEQFF
DNA: TGTGCCAGTAGTACGGGACAGGGGTTCTACAATGAGCAGTTCTTC

D: NA
V: TRBV3-1/TRBV3-2
size: NA
J: TRBJ1-2
CDR3: CASSPPTRWGYTF
DNA: TGTGCCAGCAGCCCTCCGACTCGTTGGGGCTACACCTTC

D: NA
V: TRBV5-1
size: once
J: TRBJ2-7
CDR3: CASSYEVGTHGYEQYF
DNA: TGCGCCAGCAGCTATGAGGTCGGGACACACGGCTACGAGCAGTACTTC